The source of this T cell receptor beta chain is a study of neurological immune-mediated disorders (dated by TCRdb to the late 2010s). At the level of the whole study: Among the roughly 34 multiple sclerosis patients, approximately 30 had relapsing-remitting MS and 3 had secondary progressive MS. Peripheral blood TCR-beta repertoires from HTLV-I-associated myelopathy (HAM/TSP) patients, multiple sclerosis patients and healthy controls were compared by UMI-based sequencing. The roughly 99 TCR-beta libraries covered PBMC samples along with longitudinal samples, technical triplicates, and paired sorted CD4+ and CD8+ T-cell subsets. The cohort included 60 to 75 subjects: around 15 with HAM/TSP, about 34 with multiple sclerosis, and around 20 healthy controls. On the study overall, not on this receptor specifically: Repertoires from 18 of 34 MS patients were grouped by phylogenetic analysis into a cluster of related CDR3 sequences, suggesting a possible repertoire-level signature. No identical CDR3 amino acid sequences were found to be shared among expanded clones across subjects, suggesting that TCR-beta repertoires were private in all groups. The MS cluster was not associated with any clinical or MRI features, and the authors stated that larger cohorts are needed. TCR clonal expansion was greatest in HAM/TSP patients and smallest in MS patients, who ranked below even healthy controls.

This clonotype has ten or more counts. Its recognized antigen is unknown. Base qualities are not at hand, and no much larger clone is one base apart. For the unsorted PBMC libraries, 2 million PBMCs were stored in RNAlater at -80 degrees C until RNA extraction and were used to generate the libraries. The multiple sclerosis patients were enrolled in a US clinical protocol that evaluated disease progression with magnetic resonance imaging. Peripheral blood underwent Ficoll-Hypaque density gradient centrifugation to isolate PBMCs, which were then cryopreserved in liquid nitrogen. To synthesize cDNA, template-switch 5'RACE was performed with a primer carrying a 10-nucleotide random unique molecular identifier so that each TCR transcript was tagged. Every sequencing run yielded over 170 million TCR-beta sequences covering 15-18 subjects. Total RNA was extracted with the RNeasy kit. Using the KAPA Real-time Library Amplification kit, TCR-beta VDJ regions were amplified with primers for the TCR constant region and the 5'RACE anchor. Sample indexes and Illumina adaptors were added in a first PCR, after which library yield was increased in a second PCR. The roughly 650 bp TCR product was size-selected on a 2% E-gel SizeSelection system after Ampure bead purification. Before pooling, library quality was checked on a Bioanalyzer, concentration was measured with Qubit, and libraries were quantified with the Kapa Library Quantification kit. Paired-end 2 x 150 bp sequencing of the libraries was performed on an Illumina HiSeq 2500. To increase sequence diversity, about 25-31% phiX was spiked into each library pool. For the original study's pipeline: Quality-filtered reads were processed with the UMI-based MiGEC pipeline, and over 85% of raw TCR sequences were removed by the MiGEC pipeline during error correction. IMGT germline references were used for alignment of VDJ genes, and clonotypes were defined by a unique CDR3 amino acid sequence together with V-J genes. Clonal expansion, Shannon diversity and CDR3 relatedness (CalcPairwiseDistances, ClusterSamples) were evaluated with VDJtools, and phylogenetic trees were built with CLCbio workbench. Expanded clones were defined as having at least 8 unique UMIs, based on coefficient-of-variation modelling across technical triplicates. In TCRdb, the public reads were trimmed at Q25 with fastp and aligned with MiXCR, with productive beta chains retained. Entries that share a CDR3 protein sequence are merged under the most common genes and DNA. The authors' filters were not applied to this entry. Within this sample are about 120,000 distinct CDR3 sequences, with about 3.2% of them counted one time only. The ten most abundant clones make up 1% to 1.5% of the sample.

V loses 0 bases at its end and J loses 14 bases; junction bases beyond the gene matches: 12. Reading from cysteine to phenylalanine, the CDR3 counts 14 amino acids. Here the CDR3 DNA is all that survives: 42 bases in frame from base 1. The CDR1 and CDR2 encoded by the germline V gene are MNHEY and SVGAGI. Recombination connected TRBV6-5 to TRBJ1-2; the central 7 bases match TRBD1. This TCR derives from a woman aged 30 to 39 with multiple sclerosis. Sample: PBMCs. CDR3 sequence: CASSYSGQATYTTF. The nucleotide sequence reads TGTGCCAGCAGTTACTCTGGACAGGCAACTTATACAACCTTC.